The rows below give T cell receptor beta chains drawn from one sample of a study of CD8 T cells in Susac syndrome. TCRdb fed the immunoSEQ multiplex PCR reads into MiXCR, producing one record per CDR3 protein. The profile shows roughly 120,000 distinct CDR3 sequences, approximately 93% of them singletons. The sample was CD4+ T cells from PBMCs. The receptors shown here come from a human donor with multiple sclerosis. Each CDR3 is given with its conserved first and last residue. Fields, in order: J gene, CDR3 length, clone size, D gene, V gene, CDR3 DNA, CDR3 protein. A D gene is named only where the DNA matches it firmly. Expanded clones are given a class, and other clones once, few, many or no size at all.

TRBJ2-7 12 NA NA TRBV7-2 TGTGCCAGCAGTGCAGGGCCCAGGGAGCAGTACTTC CASSAGPREQYF
TRBJ2-7 11 few NA TRBV7-2 TGTGCCAGCAGCTTATACTACGAGCAGTACTTC CASSLYYEQYF
TRBJ2-3 13 NA NA TRBV3-1 TGTGCCAGCAGCCACCGCGGAACAGATACGCAGTATTTT CASSHRGTDTQYF
TRBJ2-7 14 NA TRBD1 TRBV30 TGTGCCTGGAGTGTCGGGACAGGGGGCTCCGAGCAGTACTTC CAWSVGTGGSEQYF
TRBJ2-6 13 once NA TRBV7-3 TGTGCCAGCAGCTTCCAGGGGGCCAACGTCCTGACTTTC CASSFQGANVLTF
TRBJ2-7 13 NA NA TRBV20-1 TGCAGTGCTTCCCATGGGGGTGCCTACGAGCAGTACTTC CSASHGGAYEQYF
TRBJ1-3 12 NA NA TRBV7-9 TGTGCCAGCAGCTTAGCCGGAAACACCATATATTTT CASSLAGNTIYF
TRBJ2-5 16 NA NA TRBV23-1 TGCGCCAGCAGTCAAAAGTGGCAGCAACCCCGGGAGACCCAGTACTTC CASSQKWQQPRETQYF
TRBJ2-7 13 NA TRBD1 TRBV7-2 TGTGCCAGCAGCCCTCGACAGGGCTACGAGCAGTACTTC CASSPRQGYEQYF
TRBJ2-5 14 NA TRBD2 TRBV20-1 TGCAGTGCGGAGGGCCGGGGGGGGAGGGAGACCCAGTACTTC CSAEGRGGRETQYF
TRBJ2-7 15 NA NA TRBV6-2/TRBV6-3 TGTGCCAGCAGGGGCCCCGGGACACGATTCTACGAGCAGTACTTC CASRGPGTRFYEQYF
TRBJ1-1 14 NA NA TRBV19 TGTGCCAGTAGCCGGGATCCATTGTTAACTGAAGCTTTCTTT CASSRDPLLTEAFF
TRBJ2-3 15 NA NA TRBV6-5 TGTGCCAGCAGTTACACCCCAGGGGCCTCAGATACGCAGTATTTT CASSYTPGASDTQYF
TRBJ1-4 14 once TRBD1 TRBV2 TGTGCCAGCAGGAATATCAGGGGGGGGGAAAAACTGTTTTTT CASRNIRGGEKLFF
TRBJ2-5 16 NA TRBD1 TRBV14 TGTGCCAGCAGCCAAGATCGACAGGGGGCCGCAGAGACCCAGTACTTC CASSQDRQGAAETQYF